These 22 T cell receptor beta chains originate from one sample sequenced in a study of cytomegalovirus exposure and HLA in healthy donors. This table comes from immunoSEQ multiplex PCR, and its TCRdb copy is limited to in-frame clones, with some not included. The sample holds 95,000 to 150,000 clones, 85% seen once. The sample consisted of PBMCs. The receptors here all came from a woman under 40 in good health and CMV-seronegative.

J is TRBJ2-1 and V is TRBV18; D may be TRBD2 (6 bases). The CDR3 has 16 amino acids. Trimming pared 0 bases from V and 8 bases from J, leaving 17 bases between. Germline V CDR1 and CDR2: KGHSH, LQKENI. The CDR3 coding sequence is TGTGCCAGCTCACCACCGTCCCGCGGGGAGTCCCATGAGCAGTTCTTC. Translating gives CASSPPSRGESHEQFF.

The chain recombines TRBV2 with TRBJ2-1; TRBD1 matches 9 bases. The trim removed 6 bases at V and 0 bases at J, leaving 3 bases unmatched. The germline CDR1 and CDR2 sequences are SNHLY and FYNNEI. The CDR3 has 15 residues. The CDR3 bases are TGTGCCAGCAGCCAGGGACAGGGCTCCTACAATGAGCAGTTCTTC. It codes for CASSQGQGSYNEQFF.

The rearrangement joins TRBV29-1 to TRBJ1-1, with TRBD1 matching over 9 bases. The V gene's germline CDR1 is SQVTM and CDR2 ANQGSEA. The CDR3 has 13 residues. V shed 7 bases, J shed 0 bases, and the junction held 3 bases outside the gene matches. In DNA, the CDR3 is TGCAGCGCCGGACAGGGGCTGAACACTGAAGCTTTCTTT. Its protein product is CSAGQGLNTEAFF.

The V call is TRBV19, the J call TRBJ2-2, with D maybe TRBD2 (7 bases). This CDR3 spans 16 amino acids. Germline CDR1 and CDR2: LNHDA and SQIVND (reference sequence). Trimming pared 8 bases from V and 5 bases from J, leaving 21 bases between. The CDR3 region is CASPPPGRDNTGELFF. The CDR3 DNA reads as TGTGCCAGTCCCCCCCCGGGGAGGGACAATACCGGGGAGCTGTTTTTT.

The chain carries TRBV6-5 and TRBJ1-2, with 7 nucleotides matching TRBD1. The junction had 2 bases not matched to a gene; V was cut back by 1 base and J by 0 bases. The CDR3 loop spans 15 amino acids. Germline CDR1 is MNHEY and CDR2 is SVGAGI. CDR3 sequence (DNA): TGTGCCAGCAGTTACTGGGACAGTACTAACTATGGCTACACCTTC. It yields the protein CASSYWDSTNYGYTF.

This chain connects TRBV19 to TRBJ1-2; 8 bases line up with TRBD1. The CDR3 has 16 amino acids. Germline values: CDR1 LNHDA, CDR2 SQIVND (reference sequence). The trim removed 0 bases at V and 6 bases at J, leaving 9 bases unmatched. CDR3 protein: CASSIDLWGTGHGYTF. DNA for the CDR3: TGTGCCAGTAGTATAGATCTATGGGGGACAGGACATGGCTACACCTTC.

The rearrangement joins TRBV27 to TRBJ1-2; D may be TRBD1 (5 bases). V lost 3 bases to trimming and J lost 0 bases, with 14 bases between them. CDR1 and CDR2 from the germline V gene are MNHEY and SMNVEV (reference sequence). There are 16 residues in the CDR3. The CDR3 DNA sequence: TGTGCCAGCAGTTTCCTCGGACAACTCGCTAACTATGGCTACACCTTC. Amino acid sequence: CASSFLGQLANYGYTF.

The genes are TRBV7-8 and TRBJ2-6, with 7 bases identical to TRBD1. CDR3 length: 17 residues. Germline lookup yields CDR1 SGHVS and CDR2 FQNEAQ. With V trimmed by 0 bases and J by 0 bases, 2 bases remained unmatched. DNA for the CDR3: TGTGCCAGCAGCTTAGCGGGACAGTACTCTGGGGCCAACGTCCTGACTTTC. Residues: CASSLAGQYSGANVLTF.

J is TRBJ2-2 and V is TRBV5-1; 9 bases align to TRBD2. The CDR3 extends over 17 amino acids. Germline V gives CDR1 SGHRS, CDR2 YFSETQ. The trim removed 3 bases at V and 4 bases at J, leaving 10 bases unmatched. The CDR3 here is CASSSLGAGGPTGELFF. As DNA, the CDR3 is TGCGCCAGCAGCTCCCTGGGGGCGGGGGGGCCCACCGGGGAGCTGTTTTTT.

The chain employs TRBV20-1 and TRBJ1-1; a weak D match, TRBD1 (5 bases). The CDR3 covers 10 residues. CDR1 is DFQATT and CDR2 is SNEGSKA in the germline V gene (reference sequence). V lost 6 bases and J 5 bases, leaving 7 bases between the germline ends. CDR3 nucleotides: TGCAGTGCGGGGGGTACTGAAGCTTTCTTT. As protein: CSAGGTEAFF.

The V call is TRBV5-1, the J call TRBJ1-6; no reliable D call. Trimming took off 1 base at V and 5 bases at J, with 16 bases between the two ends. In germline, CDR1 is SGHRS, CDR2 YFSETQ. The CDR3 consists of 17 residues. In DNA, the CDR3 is TGCGCCAGCAGCTTGTCTTGGGCGGGAGTGGATAATTCACCCCTCCACTTT. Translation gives CASSLSWAGVDNSPLHF.

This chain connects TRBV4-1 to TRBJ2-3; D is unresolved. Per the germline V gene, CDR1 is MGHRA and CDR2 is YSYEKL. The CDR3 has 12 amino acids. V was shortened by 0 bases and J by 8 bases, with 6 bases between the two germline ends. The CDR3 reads CASSQDHGTQYF. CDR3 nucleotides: TGCGCCAGCAGCCAAGATCACGGTACGCAGTATTTT.

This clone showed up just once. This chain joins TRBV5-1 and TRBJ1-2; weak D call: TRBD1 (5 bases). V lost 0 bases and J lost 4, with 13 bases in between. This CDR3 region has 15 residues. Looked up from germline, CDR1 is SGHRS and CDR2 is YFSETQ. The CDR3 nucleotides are TGCGCCAGCAGCTTGGCCGGGGGACCAACCTATGGCTACACCTTC. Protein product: CASSLAGGPTYGYTF. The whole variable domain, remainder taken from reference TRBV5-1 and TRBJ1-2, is KAGVTQTPRYLIKTRGQQVTLSCSPISGHRSVSWYQQTPGQGLQFLFEYFSETQRNKGNFPGRFSGRQFSNSRSEMNVSTLELGDSALYLCASSLAGGPTYGYTFGSGTRLTVV.

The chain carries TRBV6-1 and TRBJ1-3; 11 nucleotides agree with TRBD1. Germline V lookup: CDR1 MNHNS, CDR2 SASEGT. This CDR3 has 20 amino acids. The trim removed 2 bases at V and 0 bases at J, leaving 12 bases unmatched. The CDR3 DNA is TGTGCCAGCAGTGAAACGCTCTGGACAGGGGGCAGTCCCTCTGGAAACACCATATATTTT. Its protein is CASSETLWTGGSPSGNTIYF.

CDR3 in DNA: TGTGCCTCCAGCCGGGGGGGGGCAGATTCACCCCTCCACTTT. Protein product: CASSRGGADSPLHF. V is TRBV30 and J is TRBJ1-6, with a possible D match to TRBD1 (6 bases). Germline lookup yields CDR1 GTSNPN and CDR2 SVGIG (reference sequence). The CDR3 length is 14 residues. V was shortened by 7 bases and J by 8 bases, with 18 bases between the two germline ends.

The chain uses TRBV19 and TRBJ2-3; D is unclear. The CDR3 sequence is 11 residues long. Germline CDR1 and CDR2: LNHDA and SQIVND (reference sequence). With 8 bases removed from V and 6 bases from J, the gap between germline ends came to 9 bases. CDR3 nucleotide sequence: TGTGCCAGTGCGTTCCGCGATACGCAGTATTTT. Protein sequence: CASAFRDTQYF.

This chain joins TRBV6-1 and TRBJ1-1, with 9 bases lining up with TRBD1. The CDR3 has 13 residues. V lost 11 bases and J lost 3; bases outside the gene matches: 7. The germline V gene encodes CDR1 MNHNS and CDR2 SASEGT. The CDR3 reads CALGQGLDTEAFF. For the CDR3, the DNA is TGTGCCCTGGGACAGGGCCTGGACACTGAAGCTTTCTTT.

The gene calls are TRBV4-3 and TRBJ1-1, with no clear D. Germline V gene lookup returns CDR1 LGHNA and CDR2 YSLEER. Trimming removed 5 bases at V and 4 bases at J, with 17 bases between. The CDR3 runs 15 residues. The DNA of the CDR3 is TGCGCCAGCAGCTCTGGCATGGCGGTTGGCACTGAAGCTTTCTTT. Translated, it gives CASSSGMAVGTEAFF.

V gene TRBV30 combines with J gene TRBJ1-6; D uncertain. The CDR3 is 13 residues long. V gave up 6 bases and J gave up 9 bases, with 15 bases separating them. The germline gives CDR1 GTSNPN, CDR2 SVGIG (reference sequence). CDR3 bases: TGTGCCTGCCAGATAATCGGGTTTTCACCCCTCCACTTT. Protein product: CACQIIGFSPLHF.

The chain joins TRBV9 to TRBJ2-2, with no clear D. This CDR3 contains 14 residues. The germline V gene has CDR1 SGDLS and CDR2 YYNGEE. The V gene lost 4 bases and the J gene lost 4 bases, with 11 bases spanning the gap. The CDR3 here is CASSTPTATGELFF. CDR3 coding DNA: TGTGCCAGCAGCACGCCAACAGCCACCGGGGAGCTGTTTTTT.

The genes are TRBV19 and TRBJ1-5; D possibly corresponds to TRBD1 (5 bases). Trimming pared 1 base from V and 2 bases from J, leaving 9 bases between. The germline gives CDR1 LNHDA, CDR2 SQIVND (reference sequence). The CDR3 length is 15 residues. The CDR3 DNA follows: TGTGCCAGTAGTATAGTGCCGGGGGGCAATCAGCCCCAGCATTTT. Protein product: CASSIVPGGNQPQHF.

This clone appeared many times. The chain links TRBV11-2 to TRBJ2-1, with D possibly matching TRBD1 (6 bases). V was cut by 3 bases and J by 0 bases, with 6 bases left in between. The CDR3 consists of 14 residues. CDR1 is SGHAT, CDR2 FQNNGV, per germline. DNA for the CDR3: TGTGCCAGCAGCTTGGACAGCTCCTACAATGAGCAGTTCTTC. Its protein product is CASSLDSSYNEQFF.